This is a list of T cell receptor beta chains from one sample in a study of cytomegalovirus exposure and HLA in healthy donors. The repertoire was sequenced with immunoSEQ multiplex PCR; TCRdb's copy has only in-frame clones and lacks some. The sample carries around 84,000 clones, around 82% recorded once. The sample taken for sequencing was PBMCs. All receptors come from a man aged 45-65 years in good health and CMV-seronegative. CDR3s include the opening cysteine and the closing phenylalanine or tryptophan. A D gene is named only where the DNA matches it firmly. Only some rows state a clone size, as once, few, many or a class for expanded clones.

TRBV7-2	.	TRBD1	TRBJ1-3	CASSPDRAGNTIYF	TGTGCCAGCAGCCCCGACAGGGCCGGAAACACCATATATTTT
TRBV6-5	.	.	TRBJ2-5	CASSYSSMHKETQYF	TGTGCCAGCAGTTACTCGTCCATGCACAAAGAGACCCAGTACTTC
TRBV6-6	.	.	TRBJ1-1	CASSYGGAAEAFF	TGTGCCAGCAGTTACGGGGGGGCTGCTGAAGCTTTCTTT
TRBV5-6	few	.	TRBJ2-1	CASSGGPTSYNEQFF	TGTGCCAGCAGCGGAGGTCCGACCTCCTACAATGAGCAGTTCTTC
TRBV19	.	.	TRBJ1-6	CASSQGVVSNSPLHF	TGTGCCAGTAGTCAAGGGGTGGTCTCTAATTCACCCCTCCACTTT
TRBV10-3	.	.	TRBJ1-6	CAISGGPYNSPLHF	TGTGCCATCAGTGGGGGGCCCTATAATTCACCCCTCCACTTT
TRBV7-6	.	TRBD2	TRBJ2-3	CASRLLSGLVESRGVADTQYF	TGTGCCAGCCGTCTTCTCTCGGGCTTAGTCGAGTCTCGGGGGGTTGCAGATACGCAGTATTTT
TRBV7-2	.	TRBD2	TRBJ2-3	CASSLRRGGLNTQYF	TGTGCCAGCAGCTTGAGGCGGGGGGGCCTGAATACGCAGTATTTT
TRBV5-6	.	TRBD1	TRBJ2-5	CASSQVTGAGETQYF	TGTGCCAGCAGCCAGGTTACAGGGGCCGGTGAGACCCAGTACTTC
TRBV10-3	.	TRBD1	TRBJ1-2	CAISEGQGVYGYTF	TGTGCCATCAGTGAGGGACAGGGGGTCTATGGCTACACCTTC
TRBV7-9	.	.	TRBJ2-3	CASSSSTDTQYF	TGTGCCAGCAGCTCGAGCACAGATACGCAGTATTTT
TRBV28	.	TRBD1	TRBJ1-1	CASSTGGSPTEAFF	TGTGCCAGCAGTACAGGGGGATCTCCTACTGAAGCTTTCTTT
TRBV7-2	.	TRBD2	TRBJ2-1	CASSLVGGGVYNEQFF	TGTGCCAGCAGCTTAGTAGGCGGGGGGGTATACAATGAGCAGTTCTTC
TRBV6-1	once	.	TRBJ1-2	CASSESRGGYTF	TGTGCCAGCAGTGAGTCAAGGGGTGGCTACACCTTC
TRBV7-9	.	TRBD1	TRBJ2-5	CASSPTWDRALKETQYF	TGTGCCAGCAGCCCAACCTGGGACAGGGCCTTAAAAGAGACCCAGTACTTC